A selection of T cell receptor beta chains follows, all from one sample in a study of vaccination effects on CD4 cells after COVID-19. TCRdb keeps only in-frame clones here, not all; method: immunoSEQ multiplex PCR. The sample yields tens of thousands of clones, just under 80% seen once. These TCRs' antigens remain unknown. Sample: CD4+ T cells from PBMCs cultured with HCoV-OC43 spike peptides, taken before COVID-19 vaccination. The receptors come from a human donor who received a COVID-19 vaccine. CDR3s include the opening cysteine and the closing phenylalanine or tryptophan. Fields, in order: V gene, J gene, clone size, D gene, CDR3 length, CDR3 protein, CDR3 DNA. A D gene is named only where the DNA matches it firmly. Rows give clone size only sometimes, using once, few, many, or a class for an expanded clone.

>TRBV29-1|TRBJ1-5|once|-|20
CSVVPCVGIDRQYSNQPQHF
TGCAGCGTTGTACCCTGCGTAGGGATAGACAGACAATATAGCAATCAGCCCCAGCATTTT
>TRBV9|TRBJ1-1|once|TRBD1|16
CASSVGGDRGQTEAFF
TGTGCCAGCAGCGTAGGTGGGGACAGGGGGCAGACTGAAGCTTTCTTT
>TRBV10-3|TRBJ2-3|-|TRBD2|19
CAISELGAPAGGHTDTQYF
TGTGCCATCAGTGAGCTAGGAGCCCCAGCGGGGGGACACACAGATACGCAGTATTTT
>TRBV19|TRBJ1-6|-|-|13
CASSDRRNSPLHF
TGTGCCAGTAGTGACAGGAGGAATTCACCCCTCCACTTT
>TRBV7-2|TRBJ2-3|-|-|16
CASSFHLALNTDTQYF
TGTGCCAGCAGCTTCCACCTAGCACTGAACACAGATACGCAGTATTTT
>TRBV5-1|TRBJ1-1|-|-|16
CASSFAFGGTNTEAFF
TGCGCCAGCAGCTTTGCGTTCGGGGGGACAAACACTGAAGCTTTCTTT
>TRBV12-3/TRBV12-4|TRBJ1-2|-|-|12
CASRPGVTGYTF
TGTGCCAGCAGGCCCGGGGTCACTGGCTACACCTTC
>TRBV5-1|TRBJ2-1|-|-|17
CASSLWAGEGPYNEQFF
TGCGCCAGCAGCTTGTGGGCAGGCGAGGGGCCCTACAATGAGCAGTTCTTC
>TRBV2|TRBJ2-3|-|TRBD1|15
CASVTDRGITDTQYF
TGTGCCAGCGTAACGGACAGGGGTATTACAGATACGCAGTATTTT
>TRBV7-2|TRBJ1-4|-|-|15
CASSPARGVNEKLFF
TGTGCCAGCAGCCCCGCCAGGGGCGTTAATGAAAAACTGTTTTTT
>TRBV9|TRBJ2-2|-|-|16
CASSVLSAGNTGELFF
TGTGCCAGCAGCGTTCTGTCGGCGGGGAACACCGGGGAGCTGTTTTTT
>TRBV10-3|TRBJ2-3|-|TRBD2|16
CAISPIAGGHTDTQYF
TGTGCCATCAGTCCGATAGCGGGGGGCCACACAGATACGCAGTATTTT
>TRBV3-1/TRBV3-2|TRBJ1-5|-|-|15
CASSQGSISNQPQHF
TGTGCCAGCAGCCAAGGCAGTATTAGCAATCAGCCCCAGCATTTT
>TRBV10-2|TRBJ1-6|-|-|12
CASSGNMGPLHF
TGCGCCAGCAGTGGTAACATGGGACCCCTCCACTTT
>TRBV7-2|TRBJ1-5|-|-|14
CASSSTPGGQPQHF
TGTGCCAGCAGCTCGACCCCAGGCGGTCAGCCCCAGCATTTT
>TRBV27|TRBJ1-6|-|-|16
CASSSLAKINNSPLHF
TGTGCCAGCAGCTCTCTTGCCAAGATTAATAATTCACCCCTCCACTTT
>TRBV29-1|TRBJ1-2|-|-|11
CSVPSNYGYTF
TGCAGCGTCCCGTCCAACTATGGCTACACCTTC
>TRBV18|TRBJ1-2|-|TRBD1|11
CATGQGYGYTF
TGTGCCACCGGACAGGGGTATGGCTACACCTTC
>TRBV7-2|TRBJ1-5|-|-|14
CASSLEFRNQPQHF
TGTGCCAGCAGCTTAGAGTTTCGCAATCAGCCCCAGCATTTT
>TRBV5-8|TRBJ2-3|-|TRBD2|19
CASPDGLAGGLGGTDTQYF
TGTGCCAGCCCCGACGGACTAGCGGGGGGGCTCGGCGGCACAGATACGCAGTATTTT
>TRBV6-5|TRBJ2-3|-|-|14
CASSYSYSTDTQYF
TGTGCCAGCAGTTACTCATATTCCACAGATACGCAGTATTTT
>TRBV2|TRBJ1-5|-|TRBD1|15
CASIRDSYSNQPQHF
TGTGCCAGCATCAGGGACAGCTACAGCAATCAGCCCCAGCATTTT
>TRBV7-2|TRBJ2-2|-|-|16
CASSWTGSGFTGELFF
TGTGCCAGCAGCTGGACGGGGAGTGGGTTCACCGGGGAGCTGTTTTTT
>TRBV7-2|TRBJ1-5|-|-|13
CASSPYLNQPQHF
TGTGCCAGCAGCCCTTATTTGAATCAGCCCCAGCATTTT
>TRBV19|TRBJ2-6|-|-|17
CASSIRSQSSGANVLTF
TGTGCCAGTAGTATACGATCCCAGAGCTCTGGGGCCAACGTCCTGACTTTC
>TRBV6-2/TRBV6-3|TRBJ1-1|few|-|14
CASSSARPNTEAFF
TGTGCCAGCAGTTCGGCGCGGCCGAACACTGAAGCTTTCTTT
>TRBV7-2|TRBJ1-5|-|-|17
CASSRRGSGIGNQPQHF
TGTGCCAGCAGTAGGCGAGGGTCAGGGATCGGCAATCAGCCCCAGCATTTT
>TRBV18|TRBJ1-5|-|-|15
CASSPGGANNQPQHF
TGTGCCAGCTCACCCGGGGGGGCGAACAATCAGCCCCAGCATTTT
>TRBV15|TRBJ1-4|-|-|13
CATSREFNEKLFF
TGTGCCACCAGCAGAGAGTTTAATGAAAAACTGTTTTTT
>TRBV12-3/TRBV12-4|TRBJ1-5|-|TRBD1|13
CASSRGQGQPQHF
TGTGCCAGCAGCCGCGGACAGGGGCAGCCCCAGCATTTT
>TRBV6-5|TRBJ1-2|-|TRBD1|13
CASSYREGAGYTF
TGTGCCAGCAGTTACCGAGAGGGGGCGGGCTACACCTTC
>TRBV14|TRBJ2-5|-|-|16
CASSQDKRASQETQYF
TGTGCCAGCAGCCAAGACAAGCGGGCATCCCAAGAGACCCAGTACTTC
>TRBV5-1|TRBJ1-1|once|-|15
CASSFQGPLNTEAFF
TGCGCCAGCAGCTTCCAGGGGCCCTTGAACACTGAAGCTTTCTTT
>TRBV5-1|TRBJ2-1|-|TRBD2|18
CASSLVPSGGRSYNEQFF
TGCGCCAGCAGCTTGGTGCCTAGCGGGGGGCGCTCCTACAATGAGCAGTTCTTC
>TRBV2|TRBJ1-4|-|-|13
CASTRNGNEKLFF
TGTGCCAGCACGAGGAACGGGAATGAAAAACTGTTTTTT
>TRBV29-1|TRBJ1-3|few|-|13
CSVGDVSGNTIYF
TGCAGCGTTGGCGATGTTTCTGGAAACACCATATATTTT
>TRBV27|TRBJ2-3|-|TRBD2|14
CASSWTSRGDTQYF
TGTGCCAGCAGCTGGACTAGCAGGGGAGATACGCAGTATTTT
>TRBV15|TRBJ2-3|-|-|12
CATSRDWNTQYF
TGTGCCACCAGCAGAGATTGGAATACGCAGTATTTT
>TRBV6-5|TRBJ1-1|-|-|16
CASSYPPGGVNTEAFF
TGTGCCAGCAGTTACCCCCCCGGGGGTGTGAACACTGAAGCTTTCTTT
>TRBV7-2|TRBJ2-5|-|TRBD2|16
CASSLTYGGGEETQYF
TGTGCCAGCAGCCTAACTTATGGCGGGGGGGAAGAGACCCAGTACTTC
>TRBV6-5|TRBJ1-1|-|-|14
CASSYERGGTEAFF
TGTGCCAGCAGTTATGAGAGGGGAGGTACTGAAGCTTTCTTT
>TRBV28|TRBJ2-1|-|-|11
CASSPFGEQFF
TGTGCCAGCAGCCCGTTTGGTGAGCAGTTCTTC